These 10 T cell receptor beta chains were sequenced from one sample in a study of blood T cells in healthy people across ages. Combining a sample-barcoded 5' primer with a J-beta primer mix, a second PCR ran for 7 to 11 cycles. Each CDR3 protein gets one entry after TCRdb re-called the 5' RACE reads with MiXCR. Of over 600,000 distinct CDR3 sequences listed, about 56% are singletons. The sequencing input was blood. The receptor source for this set is a man aged 35 to 55 in good health.

This chain links TRBV11-3 with TRBJ2-1; D assignment may be TRBD1 or TRBD2 (6 bases each). The CDR3 runs 18 residues. CDR1 is SGHNT, CDR2 YENEEA, per germline. The V end lost 7 bases, the J end lost 0 bases, and 22 bases lay between the germline ends. The chain's CDR3 is CASTDISRRGHSYNEQFF. As DNA, the CDR3 is TGTGCCAGCACTGACATTAGTAGACGGGGGCACTCCTACAATGAGCAGTTCTTC.

This clonotype has just a few counts. The chain combines TRBV4-1 with TRBJ2-3; 9 nucleotides align to TRBD2. In germline, CDR1 is MGHRA, CDR2 YSYEKL. V lost 0 bases, J lost 6 bases, and 7 bases stayed unmatched. CDR3 size: 16 residues. The CDR3 region is CASSQDASGITDTQYF. In DNA form, the CDR3 reads TGCGCCAGCAGCCAAGATGCTAGCGGGATAACCGATACGCAGTATTTT.

This clonotype has a handful of counts. The chain has TRBV28 and TRBJ2-1; D is ambiguous. Trimming pared 5 bases from V and 1 base from J, leaving 3 bases between. The CDR3 is 12 amino acids. Per germline, CDR1 MDHEN and CDR2 SYDVKM. The CDR3 DNA reads as TGTGCCAGCAGTAAGTCCTACAATGAGCAGTTCTTC. Translation: CASSKSYNEQFF.

The chain uses TRBV7-2 and TRBJ2-3; tentatively, D is TRBD1 (5 bases). The ends were cut back, 0 bases at V and 2 bases at J, with 6 bases in the middle. The CDR3 sequence is 14 residues long. Germline CDR1 and CDR2: SGHTA and FQGNSA. CDR3 DNA sequence: TGTGCCAGCAGCTTAGCGACAGCCACAGATACGCAGTATTTT. Translation gives CASSLATATDTQYF.

This clonotype occurred a few times. This chain's CDR3 is CASRRDRGAYNEQFF. The DNA for the CDR3 is TGCGCCAGCAGACGTGACAGGGGGGCCTACAATGAGCAGTTCTTC. The chain is built from TRBV5-1 and TRBJ2-1, with 9 positions matching TRBD1. Trimming took 5 bases from V and 2 from J; bases not matched to a gene: 5. Germline loops: CDR1 SGHRS, CDR2 YFSETQ. The CDR3 is made up of 15 amino acids.

The chain recombines TRBV4-2 with TRBJ1-5; 10 bases are shared with TRBD1. Per the germline V gene, CDR1 is LGHNA and CDR2 is YNFKEQ. The CDR3 has 16 residues. The V segment lost 3 bases and the J segment 5 bases; nucleotides outside the gene matches: 7. The CDR3 nucleotides read TGTGCCAGCAGCCAGGGACAGGGGATCGGAGATCAGCCCCAGCATTTT. Translation: CASSQGQGIGDQPQHF.

The chain uses TRBV20-1 and TRBJ2-5; D remains unclear. This CDR3 is built from 16 residues. The V gene's germline CDR1 is DFQATT and CDR2 SNEGSKA (reference sequence). V lost 1 base to trimming and J lost 5 bases, with 20 bases between them. CDR3 nucleotide sequence: TGCAGTGCTAGAGGATCTGGGTCCACTCAAAGGGAGACCCAGTACTTC. It is translated as CSARGSGSTQRETQYF.

This rearrangement joins TRBV4-2 to TRBJ2-1, with 8 bases identical to TRBD2. CDR1 LGHNA and CDR2 YNFKEQ come from the germline V gene. The CDR3 spans 13 residues. Trimming took 7 bases from V and 7 from J; bases not matched to a gene: 6. The CDR3: CASNGGDVNEQFF. The DNA for the CDR3 is TGTGCCAGCAACGGGGGGGATGTGAATGAGCAGTTCTTC.

The gene calls are TRBV10-3 and TRBJ2-3; D call uncertain. Looked up from germline, CDR1 is ENHRY and CDR2 is SYGVKD. The germline V and J ends were trimmed by 4 bases and 0 bases, with 20 bases remaining between them. This CDR3 region has 18 residues. CDR3 DNA sequence: TGTGCCATCAGTGTGTCGGCAGTCCGTGAGCCTAGCACAGATACGCAGTATTTT. It yields the protein CAISVSAVREPSTDTQYF.

The chain couples TRBV20-1 to TRBJ2-1, with TRBD2 matching over 10 bases. Trimming at V came to 5 bases and at J to 8 bases, leaving 9 bases not matched to a gene. This CDR3 has 14 residues. The V gene's germline CDR1 is DFQATT and CDR2 SNEGSKA (reference sequence). CDR3 bases: TGCAGTGCTCCGAGCGGGAGGGCCAGGGATGAGCAGTTCTTC. This codes for CSAPSGRARDEQFF.